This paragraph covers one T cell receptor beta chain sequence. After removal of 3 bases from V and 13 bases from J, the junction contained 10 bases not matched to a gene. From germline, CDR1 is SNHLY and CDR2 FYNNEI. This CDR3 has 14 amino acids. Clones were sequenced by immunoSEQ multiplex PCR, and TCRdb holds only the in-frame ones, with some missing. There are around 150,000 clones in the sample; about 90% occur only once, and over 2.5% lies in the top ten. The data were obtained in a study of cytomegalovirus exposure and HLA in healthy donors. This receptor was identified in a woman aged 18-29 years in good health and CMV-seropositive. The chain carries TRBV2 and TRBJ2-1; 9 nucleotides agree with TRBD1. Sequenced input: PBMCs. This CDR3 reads CASSEGSPGQGQFF. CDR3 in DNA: TGTGCCAGCAGTGAGGGCAGCCCGGGACAGGGCCAGTTCTTC.